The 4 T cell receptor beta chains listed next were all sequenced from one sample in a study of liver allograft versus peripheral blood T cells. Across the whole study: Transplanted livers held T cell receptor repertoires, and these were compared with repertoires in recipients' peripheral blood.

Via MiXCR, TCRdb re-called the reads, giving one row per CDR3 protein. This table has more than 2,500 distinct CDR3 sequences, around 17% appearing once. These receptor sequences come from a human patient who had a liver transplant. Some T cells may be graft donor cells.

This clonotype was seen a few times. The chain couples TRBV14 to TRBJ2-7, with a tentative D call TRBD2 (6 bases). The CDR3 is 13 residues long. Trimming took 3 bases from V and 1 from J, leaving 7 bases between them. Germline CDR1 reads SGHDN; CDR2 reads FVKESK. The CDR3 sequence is CASSHGGSYEQYF. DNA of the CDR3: TGTGCCAGCAGCCACGGGGGATCCTACGAGCAGTACTTC.

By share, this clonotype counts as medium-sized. CDR3 in amino acids: CASSGRDMHSGANVLTF. For the CDR3, the DNA is TGTGCCAGCAGTGGCCGGGACATGCACTCTGGGGCCAACGTCCTGACTTTC. V and J are TRBV25-1 and TRBJ2-6, with a possible D match to TRBD1 (6 bases). This CDR3 spans 17 amino acids. Per the germline V gene, CDR1 is MGHDK and CDR2 is SYGVNS. Trimming removed 4 bases from V and 0 bases from J, with 13 bases in between. Full variable domain (remainder filled in from reference TRBV25-1 and TRBJ2-6): EADIYQTPRYLVIGTGKKITLECSQTMGHDKMYWYQQDPGMELHLIHYSYGVNSTEKGDLSSESTVSRIRTEHFPLTLESARPSHTSQYLCASSGRDMHSGANVLTFGAGSRLTVL.

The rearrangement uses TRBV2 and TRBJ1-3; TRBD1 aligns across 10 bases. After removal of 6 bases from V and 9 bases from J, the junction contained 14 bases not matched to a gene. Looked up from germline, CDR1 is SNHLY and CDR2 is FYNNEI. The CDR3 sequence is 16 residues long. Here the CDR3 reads CASRIYLTGGEGTIYF. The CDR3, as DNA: TGTGCCAGCAGGATCTATCTGACAGGGGGCGAAGGCACCATATATTTT. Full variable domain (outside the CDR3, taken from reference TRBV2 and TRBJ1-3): EPEVTQTPSHQVTQMGQEVILRCVPISNHLYFYWYRQILGQKVEFLVSFYNNEISEKSEIFDDQFSVERPDGSNFTLKIRSTKLEDSAMYFCASRIYLTGGEGTIYFGEGSWLTVV.

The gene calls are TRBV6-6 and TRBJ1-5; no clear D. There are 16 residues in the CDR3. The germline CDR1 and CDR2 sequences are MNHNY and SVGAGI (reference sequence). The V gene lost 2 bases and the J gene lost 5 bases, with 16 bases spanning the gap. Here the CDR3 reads CASSYLTPDGHQPQHF. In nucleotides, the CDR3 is TGTGCCAGCAGTTACCTGACACCCGATGGGCATCAGCCCCAGCATTTT.